This T cell receptor beta chain was captured by sequencing in a study of T cell responses to AZD1222 COVID-19 vaccine. TCRdb keeps only in-frame clones here, not all; method: immunoSEQ multiplex PCR. The sample includes some 130,000 clones, around 90% seen only once; the top ten take 0.85% to 1.2%. The sequencing used peripheral blood, collected 28 days after the second AZD1222 dose. This TCR derives from an adult who received the AZD1222 COVID-19 vaccine.

The chain's CDR3 is CASRPTGNTIYF. CDR3 bases: TGTGCCAGCAGGCCCACCGGAAACACCATATATTTT. The gene calls are TRBV12-3 or TRBV12-4 and TRBJ1-3; D remains ambiguous. V lost 6 bases and J 4 bases, leaving 7 bases between the germline ends. There are 12 residues in the CDR3.